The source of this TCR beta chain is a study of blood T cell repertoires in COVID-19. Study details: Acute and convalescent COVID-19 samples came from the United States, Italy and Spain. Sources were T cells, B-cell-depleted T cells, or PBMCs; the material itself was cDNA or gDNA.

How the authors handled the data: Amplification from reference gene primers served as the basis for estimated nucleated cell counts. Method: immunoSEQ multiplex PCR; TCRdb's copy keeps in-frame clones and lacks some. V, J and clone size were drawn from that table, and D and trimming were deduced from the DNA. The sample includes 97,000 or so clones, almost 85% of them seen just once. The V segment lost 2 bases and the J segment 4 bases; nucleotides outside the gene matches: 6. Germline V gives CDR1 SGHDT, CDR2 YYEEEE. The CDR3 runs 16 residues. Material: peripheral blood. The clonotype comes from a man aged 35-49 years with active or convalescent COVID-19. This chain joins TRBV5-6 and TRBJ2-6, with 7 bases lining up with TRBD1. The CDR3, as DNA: TGTGCCAGCAGCTTCCCTACAGGGGCCGGGGCCAACGTCCTGACTTTC. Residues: CASSFPTGAGANVLTF.